At least ten counts were recorded for the clone carrying this TCR beta chain. What it binds is not known. This record comes from a study of regulatory T cells in long-lasting Graves disease. At the level of the study: Graves' patients, diagnosed recently, had received antithyroid drugs under 3 months. Study results and caveats: Preferential use of TRBV28, TRBJ1-2 and TRBJ2-5 was seen in persistent disease. Results may be inaccurate due to the small sample size.

Time point indicated: newly diagnosed GD, antithyroid drugs for less than 3 months. The TCR library was made from RNA that had been extracted from PBMCs in TRIzol. The CDR3 runs 15 residues. V trimming: 6 bases; J trimming: 5 bases; junction bases outside the gene matches: 9. CDR1 and CDR2 from the germline V gene are SGHAT and FQNNGV. HTBI primers from iRepertoire and Arm-PCR of CDR3 regions yielded the TCR beta libraries. As processed by the authors: Identification across samples found some 60 TRBV and about 13 TRBJ segments. TCRdb analysed the multiplex PCR reads with MiXCR anew, one entry per CDR3 protein. The authors' filters were not applied to this entry. Among around 400,000 distinct CDR3 sequences, about 14% were seen once, and the ten largest hold approximately 22%.

The chain links TRBV11-2 to TRBJ1-2; 10 bases match TRBD1. Sequencing used peripheral blood mononuclear cells (PBMCs), obtained at new diagnosis, from a patient treated with antithyroid drugs. The origin of this receptor is a female donor with Graves disease. CDR3 sequence (DNA): TGTGCCAGCAGGTCGACCCGGGACAGGGGATATGGCTACACCTTC. Its protein is CASRSTRDRGYGYTF.